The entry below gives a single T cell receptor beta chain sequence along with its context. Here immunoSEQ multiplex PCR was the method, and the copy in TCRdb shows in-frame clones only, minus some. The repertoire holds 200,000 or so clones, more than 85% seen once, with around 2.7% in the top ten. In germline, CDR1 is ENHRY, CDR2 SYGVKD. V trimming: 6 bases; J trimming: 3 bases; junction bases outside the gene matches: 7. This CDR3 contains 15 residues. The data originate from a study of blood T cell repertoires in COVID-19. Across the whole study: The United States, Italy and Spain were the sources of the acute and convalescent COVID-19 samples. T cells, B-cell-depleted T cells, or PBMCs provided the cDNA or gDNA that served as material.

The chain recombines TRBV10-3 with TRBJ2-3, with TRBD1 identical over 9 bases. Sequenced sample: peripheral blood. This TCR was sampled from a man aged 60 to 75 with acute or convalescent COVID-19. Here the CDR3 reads CAISGTGLKTDTQYF. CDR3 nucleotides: TGTGCCATCAGCGGGACAGGGCTGAAAACAGATACGCAGTATTTT.